This TCR beta chain is drawn from a study of blood T cell repertoires in COVID-19. Patients of the Seattle cohort, enrolled during active infection, were followed longitudinally. This CDR3 is 13 amino acids long. In germline, CDR1 is SGDLS, CDR2 YYNGEE. Trimming took off 8 bases at V and 3 bases at J, with 12 bases between the two ends. Original processing methods: Reference gene primer amplification yielded estimated nucleated cell counts. Generated by immunoSEQ multiplex PCR, the TCRdb table keeps only in-frame clones and is missing some. V and J calls and clone size are as listed in that table; D and trimming were resolved from the DNA. The sample has a few hundred thousand clones, 90% seen once; the top ten hold 2.1%. This clone was detected a few times.

Specimen: peripheral blood. The source of this sequence is a woman in her sixties or seventies with COVID-19, enrolled during active disease. This rearrangement joins TRBV9 to TRBJ1-5; D is unresolved. The CDR3 DNA reads as TGTGCCAGTCACCGGGAATCCAATCAGCCCCAGCATTTT. Residues: CASHRESNQPQHF.